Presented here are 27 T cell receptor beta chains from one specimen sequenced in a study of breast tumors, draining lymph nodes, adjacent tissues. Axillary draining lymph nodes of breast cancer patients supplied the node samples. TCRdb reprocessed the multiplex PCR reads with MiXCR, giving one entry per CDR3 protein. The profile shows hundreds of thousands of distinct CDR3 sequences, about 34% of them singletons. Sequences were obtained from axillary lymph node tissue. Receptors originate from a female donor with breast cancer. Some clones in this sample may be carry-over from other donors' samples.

The CDR3 loop is CSTRQGPRGPQYF. The CDR3 coding sequence is TGCAGCACAAGACAGGGGCCTCGGGGGCCCCAGTACTTC. The chain links TRBV29-1 to TRBJ2-5; TRBD1 matches at 8 bases. The J segment lost 9 bases and the V segment lost 8 bases, leaving 14 bases of the junction unmatched. The CDR3 runs 13 residues. CDR1 and CDR2 (germline): SQVTM, ANQGSEA.

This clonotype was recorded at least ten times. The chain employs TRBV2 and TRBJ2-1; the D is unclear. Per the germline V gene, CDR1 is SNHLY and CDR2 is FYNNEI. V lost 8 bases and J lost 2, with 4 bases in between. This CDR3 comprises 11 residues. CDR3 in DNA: TGTGCCAGCGGTGCCTACAATGAGCAGTTCTTC. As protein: CASGAYNEQFF.

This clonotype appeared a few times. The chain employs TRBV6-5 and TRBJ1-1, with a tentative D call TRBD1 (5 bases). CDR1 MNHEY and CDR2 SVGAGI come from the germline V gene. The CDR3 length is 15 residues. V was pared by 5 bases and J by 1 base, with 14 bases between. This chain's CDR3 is CASSSSGTGNTEAFF. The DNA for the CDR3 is TGTGCCAGCAGTAGCTCCGGGACGGGGAACACTGAAGCTTTCTTT.

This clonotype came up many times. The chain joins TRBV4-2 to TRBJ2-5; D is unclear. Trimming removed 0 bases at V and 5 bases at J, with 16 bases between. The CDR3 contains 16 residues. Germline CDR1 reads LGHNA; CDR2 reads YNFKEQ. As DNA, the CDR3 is TGTGCCAGCAGCCAAGAGTGGACGAGGCTGCGGGAGACCCAGTACTTC. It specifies CASSQEWTRLRETQYF.

CDR3 amino acids: CATSKTGGGRAFEQFF. As DNA, the CDR3 is TGTGCCACCAGTAAAACAGGGGGCGGGAGGGCCTTTGAGCAGTTCTTC. This chain uses TRBV15 with TRBJ2-1, with D perhaps assigned TRBD1 or TRBD2 (9 bases each). Germline CDR1 reads LNHNV; CDR2 reads YYDKDF (reference sequence). The V and J ends lost 6 bases and 9 bases respectively, with 24 bases between them. The length of the CDR3 is 16 residues.

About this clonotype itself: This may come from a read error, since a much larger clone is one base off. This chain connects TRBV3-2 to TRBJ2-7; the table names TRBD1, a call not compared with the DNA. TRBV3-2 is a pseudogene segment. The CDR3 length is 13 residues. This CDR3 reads CASSRGQDYEQYF. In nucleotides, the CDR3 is TGTGCCAGCAGCCGGGGGCAAGATTACGAGCAGTACTTC.

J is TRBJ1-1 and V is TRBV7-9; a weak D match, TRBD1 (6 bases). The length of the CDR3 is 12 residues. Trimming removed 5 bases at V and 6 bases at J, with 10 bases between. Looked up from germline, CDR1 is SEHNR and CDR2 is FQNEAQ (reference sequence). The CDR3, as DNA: TGTGCCAGCAGCCCCAGGGGTGCTGAAGCTTTCTTT. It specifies CASSPRGAEAFF.

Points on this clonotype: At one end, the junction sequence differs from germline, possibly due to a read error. The CDR3: CASSLRETTDTQYF. The DNA for the CDR3 is TGTGCCAGCAGCTTACGGGAGACAACAGATACGCAGTATTTT. The chain joins TRBV5-1 to TRBJ2-3, with D perhaps TRBD2 (6 bases). CDR1 is SGHRS and CDR2 is YFSETQ in the germline V gene. CDR3 length: 14 residues.

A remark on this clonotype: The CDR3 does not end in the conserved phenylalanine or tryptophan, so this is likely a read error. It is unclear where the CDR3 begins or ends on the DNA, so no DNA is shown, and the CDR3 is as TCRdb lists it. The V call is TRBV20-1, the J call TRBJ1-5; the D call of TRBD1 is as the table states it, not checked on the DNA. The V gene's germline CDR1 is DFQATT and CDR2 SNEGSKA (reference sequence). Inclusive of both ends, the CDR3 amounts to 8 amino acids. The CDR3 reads CSARQGAA.

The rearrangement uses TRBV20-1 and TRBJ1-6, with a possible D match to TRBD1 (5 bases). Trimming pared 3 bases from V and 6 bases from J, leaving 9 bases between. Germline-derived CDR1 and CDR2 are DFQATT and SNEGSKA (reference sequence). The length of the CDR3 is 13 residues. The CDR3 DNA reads TGCAGTGCTAGGAGGGACGGTAATTCACCCCTCCACTTT. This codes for CSARRDGNSPLHF.

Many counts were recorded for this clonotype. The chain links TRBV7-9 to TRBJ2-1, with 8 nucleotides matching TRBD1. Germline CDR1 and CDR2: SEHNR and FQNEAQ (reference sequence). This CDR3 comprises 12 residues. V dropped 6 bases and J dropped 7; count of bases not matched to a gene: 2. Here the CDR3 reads CASSTGGNEQFF. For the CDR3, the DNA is TGTGCCAGCAGTACAGGGGGGAATGAGCAGTTCTTC.

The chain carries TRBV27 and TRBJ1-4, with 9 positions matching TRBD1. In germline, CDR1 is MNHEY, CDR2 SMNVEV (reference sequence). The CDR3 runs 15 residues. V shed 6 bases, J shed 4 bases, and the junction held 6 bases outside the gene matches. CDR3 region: CASRPTGGDNEKLFF. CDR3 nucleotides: TGTGCCAGCAGGCCTACAGGGGGCGATAATGAAAAACTGTTTTTT.

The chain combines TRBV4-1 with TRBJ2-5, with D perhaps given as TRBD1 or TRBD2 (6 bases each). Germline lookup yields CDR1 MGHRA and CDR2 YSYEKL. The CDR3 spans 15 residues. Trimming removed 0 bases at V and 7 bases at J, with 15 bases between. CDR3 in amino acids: CASSQDRGPIGTQYF. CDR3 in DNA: TGCGCCAGCAGCCAAGATCGGGGGCCTATAGGGACCCAGTACTTC.

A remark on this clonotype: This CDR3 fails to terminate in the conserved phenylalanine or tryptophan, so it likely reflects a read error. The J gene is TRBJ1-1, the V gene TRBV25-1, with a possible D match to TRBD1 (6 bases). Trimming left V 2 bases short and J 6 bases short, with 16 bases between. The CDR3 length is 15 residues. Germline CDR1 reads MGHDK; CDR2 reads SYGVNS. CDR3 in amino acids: CASSEVRGYASEAFS. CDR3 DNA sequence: TGTGCCAGCAGTGAAGTAAGGGGGTATGCATCTGAAGCTTTCTCT.

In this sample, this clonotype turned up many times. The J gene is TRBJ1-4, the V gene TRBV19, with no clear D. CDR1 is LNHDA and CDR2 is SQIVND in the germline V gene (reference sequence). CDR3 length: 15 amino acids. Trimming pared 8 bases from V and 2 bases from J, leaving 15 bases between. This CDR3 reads CASSSGLGTNEKLFF. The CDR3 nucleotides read TGTGCCAGTTCAAGCGGACTGGGGACTAATGAAAAACTGTTTTTT.

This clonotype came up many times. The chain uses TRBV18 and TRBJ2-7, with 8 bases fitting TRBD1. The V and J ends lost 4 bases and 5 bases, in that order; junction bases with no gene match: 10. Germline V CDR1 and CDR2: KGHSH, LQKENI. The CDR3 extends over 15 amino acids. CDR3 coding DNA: TGTGCCAGCTCACGGGAGGACAGGGACCTCGACGAGCAGTACTTC. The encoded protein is CASSREDRDLDEQYF.

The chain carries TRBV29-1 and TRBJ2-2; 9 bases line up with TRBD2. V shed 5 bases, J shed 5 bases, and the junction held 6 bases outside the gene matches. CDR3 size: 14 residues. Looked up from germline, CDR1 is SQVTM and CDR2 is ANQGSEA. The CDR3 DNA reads TGCAGCGTTCCGACTAGCGGAAGGACCGGGGAGCTGTTTTTT. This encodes CSVPTSGRTGELFF.

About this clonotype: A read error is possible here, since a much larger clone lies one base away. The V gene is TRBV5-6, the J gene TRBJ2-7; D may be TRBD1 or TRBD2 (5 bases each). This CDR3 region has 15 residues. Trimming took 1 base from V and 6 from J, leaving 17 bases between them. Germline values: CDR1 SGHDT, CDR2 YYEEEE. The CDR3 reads CASSLFGADLREQYF. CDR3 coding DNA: TGTGCCAGCAGCTTGTTCGGGGCGGACCTACGCGAGCAGTACTTC.

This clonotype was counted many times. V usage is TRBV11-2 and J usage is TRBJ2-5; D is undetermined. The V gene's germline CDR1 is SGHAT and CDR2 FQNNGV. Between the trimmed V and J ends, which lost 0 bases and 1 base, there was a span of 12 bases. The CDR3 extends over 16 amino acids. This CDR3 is CASSLEQETPQETQYF. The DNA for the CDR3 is TGTGCCAGCAGCTTAGAACAAGAAACACCCCAAGAGACCCAGTACTTC.

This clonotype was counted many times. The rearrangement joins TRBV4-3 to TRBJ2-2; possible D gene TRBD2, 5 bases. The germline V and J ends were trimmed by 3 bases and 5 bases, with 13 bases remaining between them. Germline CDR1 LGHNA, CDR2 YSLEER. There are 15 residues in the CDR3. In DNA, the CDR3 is TGCGCCAGCAGCCAGCTAACCCCGGGGACCGGGGAGCTGTTTTTT. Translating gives CASSQLTPGTGELFF.

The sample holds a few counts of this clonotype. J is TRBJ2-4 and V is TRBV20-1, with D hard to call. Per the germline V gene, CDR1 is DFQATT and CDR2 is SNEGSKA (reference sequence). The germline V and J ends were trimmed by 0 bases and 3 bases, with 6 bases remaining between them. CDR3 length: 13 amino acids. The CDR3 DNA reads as TGCAGTGCTAGAGATTTGGGCAAAAACATTCAGTACTTC. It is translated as CSARDLGKNIQYF.

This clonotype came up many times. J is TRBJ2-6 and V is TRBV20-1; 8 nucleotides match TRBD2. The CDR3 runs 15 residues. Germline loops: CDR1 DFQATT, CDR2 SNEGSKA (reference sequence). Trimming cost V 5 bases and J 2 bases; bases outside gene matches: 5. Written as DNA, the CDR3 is TGCAGTGCTCCGGGGGGGGGCGCTGGGGCCAACGTCCTGACTTTC. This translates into CSAPGGGAGANVLTF.

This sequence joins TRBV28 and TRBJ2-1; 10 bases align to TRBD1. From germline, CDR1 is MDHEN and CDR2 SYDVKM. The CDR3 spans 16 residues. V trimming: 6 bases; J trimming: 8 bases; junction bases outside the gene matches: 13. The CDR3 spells CASSLPLTGGLDEQFF. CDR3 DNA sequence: TGTGCCAGCAGCCTCCCCTTGACAGGGGGCCTGGATGAGCAGTTCTTC.

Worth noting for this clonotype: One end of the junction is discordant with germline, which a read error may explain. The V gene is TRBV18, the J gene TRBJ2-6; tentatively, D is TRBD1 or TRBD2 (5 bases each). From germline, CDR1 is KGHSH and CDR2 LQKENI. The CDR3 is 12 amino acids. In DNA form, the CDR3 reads TGTGCCAGCTCACCTATGGAGGACACTGAAGCTTTC. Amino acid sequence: CASSPMEDTEAF. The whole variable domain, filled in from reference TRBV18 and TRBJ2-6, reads NAGVMQNPRHLVRRRGQEARLRCSPMKGHSHVYWYRQLPEEGLKFMVYLQKENIIDESGMPKERFSAEFPKEGPSILRIQQVVRGDSAAYFCASSPMEDTEAFGAGSRLTVL.

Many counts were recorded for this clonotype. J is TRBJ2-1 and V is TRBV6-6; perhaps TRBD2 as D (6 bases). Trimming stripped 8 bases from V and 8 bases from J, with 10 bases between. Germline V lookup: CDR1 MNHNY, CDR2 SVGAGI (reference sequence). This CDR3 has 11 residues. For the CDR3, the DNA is TGTGCCAGCGCGTGGGGGGATGAGCAGTTCTTC. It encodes CASAWGDEQFF.

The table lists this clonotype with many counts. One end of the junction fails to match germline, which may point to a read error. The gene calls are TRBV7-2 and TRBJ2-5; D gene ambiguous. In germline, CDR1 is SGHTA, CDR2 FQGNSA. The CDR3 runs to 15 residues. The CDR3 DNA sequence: TGTGCCAGCAGCTTAGGCTTGGGTGGTAAAGAGACCCAGCACTTC. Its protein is CASSLGLGGKETQHF. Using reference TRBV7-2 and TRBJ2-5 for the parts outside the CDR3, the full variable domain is GAGVSQSPSNKVTEKGKDVELRCDPISGHTALYWYRQSLGQGLEFLIYFQGNSAPDKSGLPSDRFSAERTGGSVSTLTIQRTQQEDSAVYLCASSLGLGGKETQHFGPGTRLLVL.

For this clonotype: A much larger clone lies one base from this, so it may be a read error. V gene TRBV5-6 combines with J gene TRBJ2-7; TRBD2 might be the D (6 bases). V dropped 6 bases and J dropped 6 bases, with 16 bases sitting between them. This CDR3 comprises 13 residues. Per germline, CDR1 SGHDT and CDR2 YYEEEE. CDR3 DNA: TGTGCCAGCACCGCCGGGACTCGCCCCGAGCAGTACTTC. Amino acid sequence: CASTAGTRPEQYF. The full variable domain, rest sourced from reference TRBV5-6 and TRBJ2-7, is DAGVTQSPTHLIKTRGQQVTLRCSPKSGHDTVSWYQQALGQGPQFIFQYYEEEERQRGNFPDRFSGHQFPNYSSELNVNALLLGDSALYLCASTAGTRPEQYFGPGTRLTVT.